Listed below are T cell receptor beta chains from one sample, sequenced in a study of T-cell memory formation after mild COVID-19. MiXCR, applied by TCRdb to the 5' RACE reads, yields one record per CDR3 protein. The sample yields around 250,000 distinct CDR3 sequences, approximately 9% seen once. The specimen was PBMCs or a T cell subset sorted from them (not recorded which). Receptors were obtained from a man between 18 and 35 years old who had mild COVID-19 (a few samples of this study predate the infection). Cell type and time point are not known. The CDR3 runs from the conserved cysteine through the conserved F or W. A D gene is named only where the DNA matches it firmly. Rows may omit the clone size; those that give it use once, few, many or a size class.

v_gene,abundance,d_gene,j_gene,CDR3aa,CDR3nt
TRBV12-3/TRBV12-4,.,.,TRBJ2-1,CASSLTMNEQFF,TGTGCCAGCAGTCTTACGATGAATGAGCAGTTCTTC
TRBV27,few,.,TRBJ2-7,CASSLVAPRGMGYEQYF,TGTGCCAGCAGTTTAGTGGCCCCCAGGGGTATGGGCTACGAGCAGTACTTC
TRBV7-8,few,TRBD2,TRBJ2-3,CASSLWEGGSGGGDTQYF,TGTGCCAGCAGCTTATGGGAAGGCGGGAGCGGGGGAGGAGATACGCAGTATTTT
TRBV11-2,.,.,TRBJ1-4,CASARNRNEKLFF,TGTGCCAGTGCCAGGAATCGTAATGAAAAACTGTTTTTT
TRBV30,.,.,TRBJ1-5,CAWSDPRNTVSPQHF,TGTGCCTGGAGTGACCCCAGGAATACGGTATCGCCCCAGCATTTT
TRBV23-1,.,TRBD1,TRBJ1-1,CASSPIVGQPPYVAFF,TGCGCCAGCAGTCCAATTGTGGGACAGCCACCTTATGTAGCTTTCTTT
TRBV6-5,many,TRBD1,TRBJ1-2,CASSPRSTGGNDGYTF,TGTGCCAGCAGCCCGCGCTCGACAGGGGGCAATGACGGCTACACCTTC
TRBV5-1,many,TRBD1,TRBJ1-5,CASSPGTGNQPQHF,TGCGCCAGCAGCCCCGGGACAGGGAATCAGCCCCAGCATTTT
TRBV7-8,.,.,TRBJ2-3,CASSSLVATDTQYF,TGTGCCAGCAGCTCCCTCGTAGCGACAGATACGCAGTATTTT
TRBV5-6,few,.,TRBJ1-4,CASSRGTVYNEKLFF,TGTGCCAGCAGCAGAGGGACTGTCTATAATGAAAAACTGTTTTTT
TRBV5-1,few,TRBD2,TRBJ2-1,CASSLGLADHNEQFF,TGCGCCAGCAGCCTGGGACTAGCTGACCACAATGAGCAGTTCTTC
TRBV5-1,.,TRBD1,TRBJ2-1,CASSLGQGLPNEQFF,TGCGCCAGCAGCTTGGGACAGGGTCTCCCCAATGAGCAGTTCTTC
TRBV7-9,many,.,TRBJ2-5,CAGSGQSRETQYF,TGTGCCGGCTCGGGGCAGTCGCGAGAGACCCAGTACTTC
TRBV20-1,few,TRBD1,TRBJ2-1,CSAPGTGRNEQFF,TGCAGTGCTCCGGGGACAGGGAGGAATGAGCAGTTCTTC
TRBV15,many,TRBD2,TRBJ2-3,CATSARTGRGTDTQYF,TGTGCCACCAGCGCGAGAACGGGGAGGGGCACAGATACGCAGTATTTT
TRBV29-1,many,.,TRBJ2-3,CSVFWGSASDTQYF,TGCAGCGTCTTCTGGGGGTCGGCCTCAGATACGCAGTATTTT
TRBV29-1,.,.,TRBJ2-3,CSVGVDTQYF,TGCAGCGTTGGAGTCGATACGCAGTATTTT
TRBV18,.,.,TRBJ2-7,CASSPWDAGDEQYF,TGTGCCAGCTCACCCTGGGACGCGGGCGACGAGCAGTACTTC
TRBV6-6,few,.,TRBJ2-5,CASKADAVGTQYF,TGTGCCAGCAAGGCGGACGCAGTGGGGACCCAGTACTTC
TRBV20-1,.,.,TRBJ1-6,CSARSLSGPLHF,TGCAGTGCTAGGAGCCTATCGGGACCCCTCCACTTT
TRBV5-6,.,TRBD1,TRBJ1-1,CASSFGTGNTEAFF,TGTGCCAGCAGCTTCGGGACAGGAAACACTGAAGCTTTCTTT
TRBV7-2,.,.,TRBJ2-5,CASSWRLGYQETQYF,TGTGCCAGCAGCTGGAGATTGGGGTACCAAGAGACCCAGTACTTC
TRBV29-1,many,.,TRBJ1-1,CSVQEAGVNTEAFF,TGCAGCGTCCAGGAGGCAGGGGTGAACACTGAAGCTTTCTTT
TRBV5-1,.,.,TRBJ2-7,CASSTTGLSSYEQYF,TGCGCCAGCAGCACCACCGGACTAAGCTCCTACGAGCAGTACTTC
TRBV5-1,.,TRBD2,TRBJ2-3,CASSAGLAGIDTQYF,TGCGCCAGCAGCGCGGGACTAGCGGGGATAGATACGCAGTATTTT
TRBV2,once,.,TRBJ2-7,CASRVTTYEQYF,TGTGCCAGCAGGGTGACAACCTACGAGCAGTACTTC
TRBV6-6,.,.,TRBJ1-5,CASSYWGVGNQPQHF,TGTGCCAGCAGTTACTGGGGAGTCGGCAATCAGCCCCAGCATTTT
TRBV20-1,.,.,TRBJ1-1,CSARDPGRITEAFF,TGCAGTGCTAGAGATCCTGGGAGGATCACTGAAGCTTTCTTT
TRBV9,.,.,TRBJ2-1,CASSVGTGAGNEQFF,TGTGCCAGCAGCGTAGGTACGGGTGCGGGGAATGAGCAGTTCTTC
TRBV28,few,TRBD1,TRBJ2-4,CASRQRSGTGWNIQYF,TGTGCCAGCAGGCAACGGTCCGGGACAGGGTGGAACATTCAGTACTTC
TRBV20-1,few,.,TRBJ1-2,CSARKPYGYTF,TGCAGTGCTAGAAAACCCTATGGCTACACCTTC
TRBV2,.,TRBD2,TRBJ2-5,CASSEERGETQYF,TGTGCCAGCAGTGAAGAGCGGGGGGAGACCCAGTACTTC
TRBV4-3,few,TRBD1,TRBJ1-5,CASSQGTGNGQPQHF,TGCGCCAGCAGCCAGGGGACAGGGAATGGACAGCCCCAGCATTTT
TRBV20-1,few,.,TRBJ1-4,CSAHPGTNEKLFF,TGCAGTGCCCATCCAGGGACTAATGAAAAACTGTTTTTT
TRBV5-1,.,TRBD1,TRBJ2-7,CASSSGTGGEQYF,TGCGCCAGCAGCTCCGGGACAGGGGGTGAGCAGTACTTC
TRBV12-3/TRBV12-4,many,.,TRBJ2-1,CASSPDGGRNEQFF,TGTGCCAGCAGCCCCGATGGGGGCCGCAATGAGCAGTTCTTC
TRBV4-1,many,TRBD1,TRBJ2-7,CASSPIGTGAAYEQYF,TGCGCCAGCAGCCCGATCGGGACAGGGGCGGCCTACGAGCAGTACTTC
TRBV19,.,.,TRBJ2-5,CASSPGSMGPWTQYF,TGTGCCAGTAGCCCTGGATCGATGGGCCCATGGACCCAGTACTTC
TRBV5-1,.,.,TRBJ2-7,CASSRAGWGDSPSYEQYF,TGCGCCAGCAGCCGAGCAGGGTGGGGGGACAGTCCCTCCTACGAGCAGTACTTC
TRBV29-1,few,.,TRBJ1-1,CSAEDGMNTEAFF,TGCAGCGCGGAAGACGGGATGAACACTGAAGCTTTCTTT
TRBV6-5,few,.,TRBJ1-1,CASSYSQKGWTEAFF,TGTGCCAGCAGTTACTCACAGAAAGGCTGGACTGAAGCTTTCTTT
TRBV4-3,.,TRBD1,TRBJ1-1,CASSQQGEPSEAFF,TGCGCCAGCAGCCAACAGGGGGAACCTTCTGAAGCTTTCTTT
TRBV24-1,.,.,TRBJ2-7,CATSDFDTYEQYF,TGTGCCACCAGTGATTTCGACACGTACGAGCAGTACTTC
TRBV7-3,few,TRBD1,TRBJ1-1,CASSLEGQSEAFF,TGTGCCAGCAGCTTAGAGGGACAGTCTGAAGCTTTCTTT
TRBV7-2,many,TRBD2,TRBJ2-3,CASSPQGTSGADTQYF,TGTGCCAGCAGCCCACAAGGAACTAGCGGGGCCGATACGCAGTATTTT
TRBV29-1,.,.,TRBJ1-2,CSVVDGRARGYTF,TGCAGCGTTGTAGACGGCAGGGCCAGGGGCTACACCTTC
TRBV6-2/TRBV6-3,.,.,TRBJ2-2,CASNGGELFF,TGTGCCAGCAATGGAGGGGAGCTGTTTTTT
TRBV9,few,TRBD1,TRBJ2-2,CASSVRGQGDPTGELFF,TGTGCCAGCAGCGTCCGTGGGCAGGGGGACCCCACCGGGGAGCTGTTTTTT
TRBV7-2,.,.,TRBJ1-1,CASSSYTGSEAFF,TGTGCCAGCAGCTCTTATACAGGGTCTGAAGCTTTCTTT
TRBV12-3/TRBV12-4,few,.,TRBJ2-5,CASSDRFQETQYF,TGTGCCAGCAGTGACAGATTCCAAGAGACCCAGTACTTC
TRBV20-1,.,.,TRBJ2-5,CSARGWGVGPQETQYF,TGCAGTGCTAGAGGATGGGGAGTTGGGCCACAAGAGACCCAGTACTTC
TRBV3-1,.,.,TRBJ1-6,CASSLLGSYNSPLHF,TGTGCCAGCAGCCTTCTCGGTTCCTATAATTCACCCCTCCACTTT
TRBV4-3,.,.,TRBJ2-3,CASSQGWVGRTSF,TGCGCCAGCAGCCAAGGGTGGGTAGGTCGGACGTCTTTT
TRBV7-2,.,.,TRBJ2-3,CASSPRWSDTQYF,TGTGCCAGCAGCCCCCGGTGGTCAGATACGCAGTATTTT
TRBV20-1,many,.,TRBJ2-5,CSGKSGQETQYF,TGCAGTGGCAAGAGCGGACAAGAGACCCAGTACTTC